The T cell receptor beta chain described here comes from a study of cytomegalovirus exposure and HLA in healthy donors. Study summary: In terms of ancestry, the Caucasian-associated cluster contained 80% to 90% of the approximately 400 genotyped donors. Study results and caveats: The Asian-associated ancestry cluster reportedly had fewer N-insertions than the approximately 650-donor mean in a later analysis. Specific recognition of CMV antigens was confirmed in vitro for a few chains (all CMV-associated).

It was with 60 Vbeta and 13 Jbeta primers that the PCR ran. The assay was immunoSEQ multiplex PCR, and TCRdb's table has in-frame clones only and misses some. The data show around 300,000 clones, approximately 90% seen once. Germline V gives CDR1 MDHEN, CDR2 SYDVKM. CDR3 length: 14 amino acids. V dropped 3 bases and J dropped 0 bases, with 8 bases sitting between them. A word on this clone: Antigen: not known.

V usage is TRBV28 and J usage is TRBJ1-1; no firm D call. Sequencing was performed on PBMCs. The receptor's source is a woman younger than 30 in good health and CMV-seronegative. The CDR3 DNA sequence: TGTGCCAGCAGTTTGTGGCAGGTGAACACTGAAGCTTTCTTT. Translation: CASSLWQVNTEAFF.